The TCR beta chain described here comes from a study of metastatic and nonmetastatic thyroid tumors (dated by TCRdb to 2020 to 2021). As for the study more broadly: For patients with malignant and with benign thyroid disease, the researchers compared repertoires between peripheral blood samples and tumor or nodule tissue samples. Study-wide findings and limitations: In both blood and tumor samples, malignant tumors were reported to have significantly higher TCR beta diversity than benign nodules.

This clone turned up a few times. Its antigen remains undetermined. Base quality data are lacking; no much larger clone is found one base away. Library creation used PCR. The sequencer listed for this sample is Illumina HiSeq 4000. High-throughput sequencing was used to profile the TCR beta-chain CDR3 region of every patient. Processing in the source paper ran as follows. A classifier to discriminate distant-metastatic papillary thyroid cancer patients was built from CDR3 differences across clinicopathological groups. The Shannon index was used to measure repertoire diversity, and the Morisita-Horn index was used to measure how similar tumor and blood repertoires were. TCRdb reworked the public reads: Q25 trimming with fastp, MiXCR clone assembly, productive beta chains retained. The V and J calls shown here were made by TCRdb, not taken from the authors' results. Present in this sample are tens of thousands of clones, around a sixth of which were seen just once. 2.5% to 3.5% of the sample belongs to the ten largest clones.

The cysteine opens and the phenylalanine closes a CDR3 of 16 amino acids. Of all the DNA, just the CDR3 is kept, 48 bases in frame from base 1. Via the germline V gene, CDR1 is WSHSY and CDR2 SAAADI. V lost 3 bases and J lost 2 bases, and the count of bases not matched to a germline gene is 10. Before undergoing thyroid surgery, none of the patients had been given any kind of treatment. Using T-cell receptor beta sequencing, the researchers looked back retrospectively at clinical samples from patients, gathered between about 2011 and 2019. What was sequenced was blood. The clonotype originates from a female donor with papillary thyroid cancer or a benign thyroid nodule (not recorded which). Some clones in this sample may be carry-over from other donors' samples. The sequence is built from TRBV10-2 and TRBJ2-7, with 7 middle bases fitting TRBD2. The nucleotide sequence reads TGCGCCAGCAGTGAACGGGTGGCAGGACTAGCCTACGAGCAGTACTTC. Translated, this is CASSERVAGLAYEQYF.